Given below is one T cell receptor beta chain in context. This clonotype was counted between two and nine times. Its antigen specificity is not known. Base qualities are not at hand, and no much larger clone is one base apart. TCRdb lists the instrument as Illumina HiSeq 1500. The public reads were run again by TCRdb, first through fastp at Q25 and then through MiXCR, and only productive beta chains were kept. Each entry is one CDR3 protein sequence, shown with its most common DNA and genes. This sample holds approximately 910,000 distinct CDR3 sequences; around 30% were observed only once. The top ten hold around 15% of the sample. The sample comes from a study of T cell repertoires in cytomegalovirus infection (dated by TCRdb to between 2017 and 2020). Regarding the research as a whole: Recently identified HLA-C-restricted CMV epitopes, whose presentation resists viral immunomodulation, were targeted by peptide stimulations together with well-studied HLA-B-restricted epitopes. Donor HLA type was relevant to the analysis, as public TCR beta signatures indicated carriage of CMV infection together with the matching HLA type. On the study overall, not on this receptor specifically: In both this cohort and an independent cohort of 350 to 400 donors, the cumulative frequency of public TCR beta family members distinguished carriers of CMV infection plus the relevant HLA type. In the ex vivo response, HLA-C-restricted CMV-specific TCR beta clonotypes were dominant, and in two of eight donors the single most frequent clonotype came from this HLA-C-restricted group.

The treatment or condition label for this specimen denotes: in vitro stimulation with specific CMV peptide epitopes to enrich CMV-specific T cells. Looking up the germline V gene yields CDR1 ENHRY and CDR2 SYGVKD. The CDR3 numbers 15 residues from cysteine through phenylalanine. Here the CDR3 DNA is all that survives: 45 bases in frame from base 1. Germline trimming amounts to 2 bases on V and 8 bases on J, with 5 as the count of junction bases outside the gene matches. The chain couples TRBV10-3 to TRBJ1-4; a stretch of 10 junction bases matches TRBD1. Sequences were derived from cultured CD8+ T cells from PBMCs, sampled from culture after CMV antigen stimulation. The clonotype was recovered from a human donor in good health (CMV status not recorded). Some clones in this sample may be carry-over from other donors' samples. The CDR3 reads CAISEPGQGKEKLFF. The nucleotides are TGTGCCATCAGTGAGCCGGGACAGGGGAAGGAAAAACTGTTTTTT.